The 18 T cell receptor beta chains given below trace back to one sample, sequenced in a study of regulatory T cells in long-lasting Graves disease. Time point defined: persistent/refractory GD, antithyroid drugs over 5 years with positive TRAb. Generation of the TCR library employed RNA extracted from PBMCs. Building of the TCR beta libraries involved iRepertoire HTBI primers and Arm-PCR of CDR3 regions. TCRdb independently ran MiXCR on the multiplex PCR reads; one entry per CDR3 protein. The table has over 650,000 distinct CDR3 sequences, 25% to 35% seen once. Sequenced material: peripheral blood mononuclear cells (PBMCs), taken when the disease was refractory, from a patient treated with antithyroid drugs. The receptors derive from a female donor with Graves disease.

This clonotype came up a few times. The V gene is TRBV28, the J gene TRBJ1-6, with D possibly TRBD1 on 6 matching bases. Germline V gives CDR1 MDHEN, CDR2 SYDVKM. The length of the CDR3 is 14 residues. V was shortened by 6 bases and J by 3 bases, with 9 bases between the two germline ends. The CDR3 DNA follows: TGTGCCAGCAGGAAACAGGGCTATAATTCACCCCTCCACTTT. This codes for CASRKQGYNSPLHF.

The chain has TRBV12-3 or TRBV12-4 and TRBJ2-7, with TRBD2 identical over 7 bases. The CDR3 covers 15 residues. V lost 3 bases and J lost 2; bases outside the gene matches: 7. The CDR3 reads CASSFEAGVTYEQYF. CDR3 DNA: TGTGCCAGCAGTTTTGAGGCGGGAGTGACCTACGAGCAGTACTTC.

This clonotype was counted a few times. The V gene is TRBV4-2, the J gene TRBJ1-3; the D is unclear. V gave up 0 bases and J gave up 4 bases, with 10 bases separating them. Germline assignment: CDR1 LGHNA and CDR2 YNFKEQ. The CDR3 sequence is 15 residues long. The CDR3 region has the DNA TGTGCCAGCAGCCAAGATCCGGGAATCGGAAACACCATATATTTT. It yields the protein CASSQDPGIGNTIYF.

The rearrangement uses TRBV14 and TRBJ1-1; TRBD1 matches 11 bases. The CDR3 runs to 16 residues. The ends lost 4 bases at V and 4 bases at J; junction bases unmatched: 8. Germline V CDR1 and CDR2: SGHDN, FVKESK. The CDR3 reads CASSLRTGGRGTEAFF. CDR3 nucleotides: TGTGCCAGCAGCCTGAGGACAGGGGGCCGGGGCACTGAAGCTTTCTTT.

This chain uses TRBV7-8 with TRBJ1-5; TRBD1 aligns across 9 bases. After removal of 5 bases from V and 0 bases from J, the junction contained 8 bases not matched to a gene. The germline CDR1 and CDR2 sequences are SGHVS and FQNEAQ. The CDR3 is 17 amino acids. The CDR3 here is CASSVDRGTYSNQPQHF. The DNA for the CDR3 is TGTGCCAGCAGCGTTGACAGGGGGACTTATAGCAATCAGCCCCAGCATTTT. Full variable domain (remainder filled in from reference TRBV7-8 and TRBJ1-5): GAGVSQSPRYKVAKRGQDVALRCDPISGHVSLFWYQQALGQGPEFLTYFQNEAQLDKSGLPSDRFFAERPEGSVSTLKIQRTQQEDSAVYLCASSVDRGTYSNQPQHFGDGTRLSIL.

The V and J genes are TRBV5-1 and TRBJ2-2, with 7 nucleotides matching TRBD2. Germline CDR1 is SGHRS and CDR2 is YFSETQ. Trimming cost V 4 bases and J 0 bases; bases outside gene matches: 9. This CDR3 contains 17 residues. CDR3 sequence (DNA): TGCGCCAGCAGCCAGTCTAGCGGTCTCGCGAACACCGGGGAGCTGTTTTTT. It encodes CASSQSSGLANTGELFF.

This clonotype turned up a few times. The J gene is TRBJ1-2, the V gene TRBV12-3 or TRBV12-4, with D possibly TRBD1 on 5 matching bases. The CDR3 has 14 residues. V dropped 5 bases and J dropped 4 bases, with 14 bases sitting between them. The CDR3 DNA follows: TGTGCCAGCAGTCCCTACAGGATCACCTATGGCTACACCTTC. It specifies CASSPYRITYGYTF.

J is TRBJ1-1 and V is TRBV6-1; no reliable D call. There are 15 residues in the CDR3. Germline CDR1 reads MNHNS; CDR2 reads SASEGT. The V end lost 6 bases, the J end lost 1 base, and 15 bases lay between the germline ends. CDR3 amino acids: CASSFRPQGNTEAFF. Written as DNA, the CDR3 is TGTGCCAGCAGCTTCCGACCCCAAGGGAACACTGAAGCTTTCTTT.

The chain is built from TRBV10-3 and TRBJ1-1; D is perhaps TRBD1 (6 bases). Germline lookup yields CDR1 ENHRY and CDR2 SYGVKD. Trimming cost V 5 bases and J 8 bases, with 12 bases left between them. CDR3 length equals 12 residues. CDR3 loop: CAISREGVEAFF. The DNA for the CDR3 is TGTGCCATCAGTCGGGAGGGGGTGGAAGCTTTCTTT.

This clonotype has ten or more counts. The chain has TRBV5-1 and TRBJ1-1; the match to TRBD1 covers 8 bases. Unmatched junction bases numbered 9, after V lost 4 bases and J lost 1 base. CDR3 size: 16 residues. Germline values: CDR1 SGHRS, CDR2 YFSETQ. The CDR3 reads CASSMDRAYWNTEAFF. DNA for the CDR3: TGCGCCAGCAGCATGGACAGGGCGTATTGGAACACTGAAGCTTTCTTT.

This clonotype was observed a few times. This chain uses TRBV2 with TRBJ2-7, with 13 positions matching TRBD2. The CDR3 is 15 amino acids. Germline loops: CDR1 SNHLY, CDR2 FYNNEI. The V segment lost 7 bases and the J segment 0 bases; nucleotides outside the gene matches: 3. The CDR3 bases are TGTGCCAGCATGAGGACTAGCGGGAGCTCCTACGAGCAGTACTTC. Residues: CASMRTSGSSYEQYF.

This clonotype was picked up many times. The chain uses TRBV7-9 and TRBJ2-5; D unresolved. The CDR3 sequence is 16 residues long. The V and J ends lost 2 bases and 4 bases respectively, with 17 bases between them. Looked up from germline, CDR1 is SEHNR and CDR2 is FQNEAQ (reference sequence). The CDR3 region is CASSLSIPWTTETQYF. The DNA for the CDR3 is TGTGCCAGCAGCTTAAGTATTCCGTGGACCACAGAGACCCAGTACTTC.

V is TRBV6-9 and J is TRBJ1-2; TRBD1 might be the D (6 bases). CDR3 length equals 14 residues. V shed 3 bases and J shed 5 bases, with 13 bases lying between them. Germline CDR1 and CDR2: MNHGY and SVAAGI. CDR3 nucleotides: TGTGCCAGCAGTTACGCCCAGGGGAATTATGGCTACACCTTC. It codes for CASSYAQGNYGYTF.

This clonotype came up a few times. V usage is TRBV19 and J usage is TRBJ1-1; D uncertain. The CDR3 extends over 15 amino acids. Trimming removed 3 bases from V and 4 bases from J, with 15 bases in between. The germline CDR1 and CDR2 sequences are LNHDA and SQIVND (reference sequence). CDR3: CASSIEEGRSTEAFF. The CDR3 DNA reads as TGTGCCAGTAGTATTGAGGAGGGAAGGAGCACTGAAGCTTTCTTT.

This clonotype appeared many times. The chain's CDR3 is CASSLRVGEAFF. CDR3 bases: TGTGCCAGCAGTTTAAGGGTCGGTGAAGCTTTCTTT. The chain couples TRBV12-3 or TRBV12-4 to TRBJ1-1; D ambiguous. The V end was cut by 2 bases, the J end by 7 bases, with 8 bases between. The CDR3 length is 12 residues.

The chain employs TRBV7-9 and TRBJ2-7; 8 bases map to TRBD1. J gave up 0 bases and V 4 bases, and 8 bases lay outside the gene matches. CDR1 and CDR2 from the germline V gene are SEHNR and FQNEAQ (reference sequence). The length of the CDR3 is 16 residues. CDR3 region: CASSYGQGLSSYEQYF. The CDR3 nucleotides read TGTGCCAGCAGCTACGGACAGGGATTAAGCTCCTACGAGCAGTACTTC.

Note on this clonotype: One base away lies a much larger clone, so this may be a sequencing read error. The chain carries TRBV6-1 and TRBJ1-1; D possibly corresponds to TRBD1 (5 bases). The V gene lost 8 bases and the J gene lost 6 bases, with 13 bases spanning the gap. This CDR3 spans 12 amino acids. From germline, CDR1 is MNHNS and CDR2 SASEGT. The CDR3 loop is CASGTGDAEAFF. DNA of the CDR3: TGTGCCAGCGGGACCGGGGACGCTGAAGCTTTCTTT.

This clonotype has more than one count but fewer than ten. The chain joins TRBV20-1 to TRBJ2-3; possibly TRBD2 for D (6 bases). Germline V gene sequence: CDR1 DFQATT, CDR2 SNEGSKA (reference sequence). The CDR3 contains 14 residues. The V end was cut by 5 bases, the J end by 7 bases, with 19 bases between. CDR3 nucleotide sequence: TGCAGTGCTCCTTCAGTCGCGGGAATAAATACGCAGTATTTT. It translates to CSAPSVAGINTQYF.